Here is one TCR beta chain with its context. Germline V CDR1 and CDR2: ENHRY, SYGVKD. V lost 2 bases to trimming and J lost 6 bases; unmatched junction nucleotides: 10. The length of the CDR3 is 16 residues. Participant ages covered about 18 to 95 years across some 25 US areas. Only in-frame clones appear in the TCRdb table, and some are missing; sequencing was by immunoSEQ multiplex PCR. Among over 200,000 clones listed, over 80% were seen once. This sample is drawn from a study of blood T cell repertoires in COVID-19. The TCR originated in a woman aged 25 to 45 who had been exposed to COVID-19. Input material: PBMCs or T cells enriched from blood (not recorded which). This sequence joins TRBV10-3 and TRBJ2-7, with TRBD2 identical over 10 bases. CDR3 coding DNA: TGTGCCATCAGTGAGATCACACTAGCGGGATGGGGCGAGCAGTACTTC. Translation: CAISEITLAGWGEQYF.